The sequence of this TCR beta chain was determined in a study of monozygotic twins with inflammatory bowel disease. Overall study results and limits: Discrimination among different T cell subtypes was not achievable. Among IBD patients, fewer clonotypes were shared with others than among healthy twins, especially with disease activity.

Reanalyzing the 5' RACE reads, TCRdb keeps one entry per CDR3 protein, without DNA. With approximately 400,000 distinct CDR3 sequences in the sample, the ten largest clones hold 2% to 2.5%. The germline V gene has CDR1 DFQATT and CDR2 SNEGSKA (reference sequence). The CDR3 covers 14 residues. Someone took a roughly 2.7 ml blood sample from each of the donors. For this clonotype: Antigen unknown.

The V gene is TRBV20-1, the J gene TRBJ1-1. Input material: blood. This TCR was sampled from a human donor with ulcerative colitis or Crohn's disease, or a healthy co-twin of an affected twin (not recorded which). CDR3 sequence: CSARPGDLNTEAFF.